The 5 T cell receptor beta chains reported below all come from one sample, sequenced in a study of regulatory T cells in long-lasting Graves disease (dated by TCRdb to about 2021). Library preparation employed multiplex PCR. For sequencing, an Illumina HiSeq 4000 was employed. CDR3 regions were amplified by Arm-PCR with iRepertoire HTBI primers to construct TCR beta libraries. TCRdb redid the processing of the public reads, applying fastp at Q25 and MiXCR, and retained in-frame beta chains. Under each unique CDR3 protein, matching rows form one entry showing the most common genes and DNA. The sample has hundreds of thousands of distinct CDR3 sequences on record, about 15% of them singletons. Roughly 7.7% of the sample is held by the ten biggest clonotypes. The label giving this sample's time point can be read as: newly diagnosed GD, antithyroid drugs for less than 3 months. RNA was extracted from PBMCs in TRIzol for both TCR sequencing and RNA sequencing.

These sequences were also reported in another study, on T cells in Graves' hyperthyroidism and ophthalmopathy.

The sequenced sample was peripheral blood mononuclear cells (PBMCs), obtained at new diagnosis, from a patient treated with antithyroid drugs. Receptors were obtained from a woman between 35 and 50 years old with Graves disease. Donor details come from another sample of the same person, matched by shared clones.

This clonotype has a count of ten or more. The chain employs TRBV7-8 and TRBJ2-3, with 8 bases fitting TRBD2. Germline values: CDR1 SGHVS, CDR2 FQNEAQ. The CDR3 contains 17 residues. The J segment lost 2 bases and the V segment lost 5 bases, leaving 12 bases of the junction unmatched. DNA of the CDR3: TGTGCCAGCAGCAGAAGGACTAGCACCGGCTTCACAGATACGCAGTATTTT. Its protein product is CASSRRTSTGFTDTQYF.

This clonotype was observed at least ten times. The rearrangement links TRBV29-1 to TRBJ2-7; 10 bases are shared with TRBD2. This CDR3 spans 13 amino acids. Per the germline V gene, CDR1 is SQVTM and CDR2 is ANQGSEA. Germline trimming cut 7 bases from V and 6 bases from J; bases unmatched to any gene: 9. In DNA form, the CDR3 reads TGCAGCGGTGTTACTAGCGGGACTGGCGAGCAGTACTTC. Protein product: CSGVTSGTGEQYF.

As DNA, the CDR3 is TGTGCCAGCAGTGGTTTGGTTTACGAGCAGTACTTC. This sequence encodes CASSGLVYEQYF. The chain joins TRBV2 to TRBJ2-7; D is ambiguous. Trimming left V 4 bases short and J 4 bases short, with 8 bases between. The germline gives CDR1 SNHLY, CDR2 FYNNEI. This CDR3 comprises 12 residues.

This clonotype was detected only a few times. CDR3: CASSALGVTYEQYF. The CDR3 nucleotides are TGTGCCAGCAGCGCCTTGGGGGTAACCTACGAGCAGTACTTC. This chain uses TRBV7-2 with TRBJ2-7, with D perhaps being TRBD1 or TRBD2 (5 bases each). From germline, CDR1 is SGHTA and CDR2 FQGNSA. The germline V and J ends were trimmed by 5 bases and 2 bases, with 13 bases remaining between them. The CDR3 extends over 14 amino acids.

This clonotype was recorded many times. This rearrangement joins TRBV19 to TRBJ2-1, with D perhaps being TRBD1 or TRBD2 (5 bases each). V gave up 1 base and J gave up 2 bases, with 15 bases separating them. The germline V gene has CDR1 LNHDA and CDR2 SQIVND (reference sequence). The CDR3 runs to 17 residues. CDR3 coding DNA: TGTGCCAGTAGTATAGGATTCGACCGGGGACCCTACAATGAGCAGTTCTTC. Its protein product is CASSIGFDRGPYNEQFF.